The T cell receptor beta chain under discussion was sequenced for a study of T-cell reconstitution after alpha-beta-depleted transplantation in children (dated by TCRdb to 2016 to 2017). About the investigation overall: T-cell immune reconstitution after TCRalphabeta/CD19-depleted allogeneic hematopoietic cell transplantation in children was quantitatively tracked in the study by means of TCR repertoire profiling. The study at large found these results: In some patients, the high TCRbeta diversity seen at day 60 was put down to recipient T cells and intrathymic progenitors that had survived conditioning. Hyperexpanded clone frequencies declined over subsequent months; after one year, T-cell counts and TCRbeta diversity were mostly attributed to newly produced T cells. The apparently early recovery of alphabetaT-cell counts about two months after transplant reportedly depended on only several hundred rapidly expanded clones that came from non-depleted graft cells.

This clonotype has at least ten counts. Its antigen is unknown. Base qualities are not provided; no much larger clone lies one nucleotide away. The junction shows trimming of 3 bases on V and 9 bases on J, and the gene matches do not reach 17 bases of it. CDR1 and CDR2, looked up from the germline V gene, are MGHRA and YSYEKL. The CDR3 runs 17 residues from the cysteine to the phenylalanine. The DNA shown is the 51-base CDR3, in frame from base 1. Library construction relied on PCR. TCRdb shows the sequencer as Illumina HiSeq 2500. To normalize quantification of the TCRbeta repertoire, the TCR libraries were built with molecular barcoding that relied on unique molecular identifiers. TCRdb reran the public reads through fastp at Q25 and MiXCR, keeping productive beta chains. CDR3 protein sequences are deduplicated, and each keeps its most common genes and DNA. The sample table lists 200,000 or so distinct CDR3 sequences, roughly 6% of them with a count of one. Around 4.1% of the sample belongs to the ten largest clones.

The treatment or condition label, read with the paper, signifies: allogeneic hematopoietic cell transplantation with graft depleted of TCRalphabeta T cells and CD19 B cells. The children who served as transplant recipients had been given grafts of TCRalphabeta/CD19-depleted allogeneic hematopoietic cells. The clonotype comes from a girl less than two years old with combined immunodeficiency, due to receive a stem cell transplant. The rearrangement combines TRBV4-1 with TRBJ2-1; 7 central bases correspond to TRBD1. Sequencing used PBMCs, obtained before TCRalphabeta/CD19-depleted stem cell transplant. DNA sequence: TGCGCCAGCAGCCATAGCAACCGGGACAGAGGAGTCGGTGAGCAGTTCTTC. This gives the protein CASSHSNRDRGVGEQFF.